The sequence of this TCR beta chain was determined in a study of blood T cell repertoires in COVID-19 (TCRdb year 2020). At the level of the whole study: Samples covering the acute and convalescent phases of COVID-19 were provided by collaborators in the United States, Italy and Spain. The prospective study material was composed of cDNA or gDNA derived from T cells, B-cell-depleted T cells, or PBMCs. Subjects who had been exposed to COVID-19, were actively infected with it, or had recovered from it provided the deeply sampled blood TCRbeta repertoires that made up the dataset. The repertoires were made available in a free public database intended to serve as a resource for research on the immune response to SARS-CoV-2. Samples were obtained from the ongoing ImmuneRACE study (first 160 participants) and from some 1,200 subjects provided by 6 global collaborators. Sample metadata almost always included a de-identified subject ID, COVID-19 status, age in years and sex. Where available, HLA class I and class II types were taken from metadata supplied by the sample provider and were not determined by assay-based typing. Broader findings and caveats from the paper: The amount of clinical and demographic metadata varied by source and participant and was provided uncurated.

TCRbeta CDR3 regions were amplified from genomic DNA by means of the immunoSEQ Assay, a bias-controlled multiplex PCR. As for the original processing: The number of nucleated cells in each sample was estimated from the amplification of reference gene primers within the assay. Sequence reads were collapsed and filtered to measure the absolute abundance of every unique TCRbeta CDR3 rearrangement. For each sample, productive Simpson clonality was calculated as the square root of Simpson's diversity index across productive rearrangements. What TCRdb holds here is the immuneACCESS table cut down to in-frame rearrangements. Part of the clones is not present; checked against another copy, under half of the missing clones reflect an unresolved V gene, and the others are unexplained. Clone size and V and J calls were adopted from that table, with D and trimming inferred from the DNA. Across this sample there are roughly 220,000 clones, with about 80% seen only once. The leading ten clones occupy roughly 1.3% of the sample.

Participants in the prospective study were aged roughly 18 to 89 years, lived in about two dozen United States geographic areas, and enrolled through a virtual design. In the prospective study, cohorts were assigned on the basis of participant-reported clinical history obtained from a screening survey and a study questionnaire. In the prospective study, whole blood, serum and a nasopharyngeal or oropharyngeal swab were collected from each participant by mobile phlebotomists. Prospective study participants could optionally give additional blood draws and questionnaires over an approximately two-month period. Before DNA extraction, blood samples from the prospective study were shipped at room temperature or frozen. On this clone: Which antigen it targets is not known. Per-base quality was not reported, and no clone a single base away is much larger than it.

CDR1 SGHRS and CDR2 YFSETQ are derived from the germline V gene. Cut back by 4 bases and 4 bases, the V and J ends lie 14 bases apart. There are 14 amino acids in the CDR3, from cysteine to phenylalanine inclusive. Only the CDR3 DNA is retained, 42 bases long and in frame from the first base. This sequence uses TRBV5-1 and TRBJ2-5, with TRBD1 perhaps the D gene, on 7 matching bases. Sequencing was carried out using PBMCs or T cells enriched from blood (not recorded which). The clonotype was recovered from a woman in her forties with acute COVID-19. The DNA sequence reads TGCGCCAGCAGCACCCACAGGGGAGGAGAGACCCAGTACTTC. This encodes CASSTHRGGETQYF. This CDR3, with the reference TRBV5-1 and TRBJ2-5 proteins standing in past its ends, gives the full variable domain KAGVTQTPRYLIKTRGQQVTLSCSPISGHRSVSWYQQTPGQGLQFLFEYFSETQRNKGNFPGRFSGRQFSNSRSEMNVSTLELGDSALYLCASSTHRGGETQYFGPGTRLLVL.